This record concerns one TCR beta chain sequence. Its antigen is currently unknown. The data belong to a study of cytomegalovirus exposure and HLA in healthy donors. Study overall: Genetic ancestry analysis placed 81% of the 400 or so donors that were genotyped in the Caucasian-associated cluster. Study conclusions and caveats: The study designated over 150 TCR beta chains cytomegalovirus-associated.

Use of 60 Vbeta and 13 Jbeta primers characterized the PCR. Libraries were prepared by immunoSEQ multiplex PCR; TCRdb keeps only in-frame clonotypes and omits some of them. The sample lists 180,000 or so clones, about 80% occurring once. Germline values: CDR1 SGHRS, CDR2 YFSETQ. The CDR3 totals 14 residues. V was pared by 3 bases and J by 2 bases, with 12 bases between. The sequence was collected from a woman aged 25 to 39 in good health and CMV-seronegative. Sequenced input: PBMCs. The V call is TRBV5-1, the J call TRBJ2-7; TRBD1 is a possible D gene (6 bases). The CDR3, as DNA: TGCGCCAGCAGCTCAGGACAGATTACCTACGAGCAGTACTTC. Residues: CASSSGQITYEQYF. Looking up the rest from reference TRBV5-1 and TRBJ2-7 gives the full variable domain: KAGVTQTPRYLIKTRGQQVTLSCSPISGHRSVSWYQQTPGQGLQFLFEYFSETQRNKGNFPGRFSGRQFSNSRSEMNVSTLELGDSALYLCASSSGQITYEQYFGPGTRLTVT.